These 30 T cell receptor beta chains were sequenced from one sample in a study of T cell clonality in common variable immunodeficiency. Profiling relied on immunoSEQ multiplex PCR, and the TCRdb table lists in-frame clones only, not all of them. The data show roughly 42,000 clones, none appearing only once, with about 3% held by the ten largest. Sequences were obtained from peripheral blood mononuclear cells. The receptors were gathered from a person between 18 and 69 years old in good health.

This clone was seen ten or more times. The read is 3 residues too short to cover the CDR3 end, so that end is filled in from the germline J gene. J is TRBJ1-1 and V is TRBV7-6; weak D call: TRBD1 (5 bases). Germline V gene lookup returns CDR1 SGHVS and CDR2 FNYEAQ. CDR3 length equals 14 residues. With 5 bases removed from V and 1 base from J, the gap between germline ends came to 11 bases. The CDR3: CASSLGRTNTEAFF. The part of the CDR3 DNA that was read is TGTGCCAGCAGCCTGGGGCGGACGAACACTGAA.

This clone was found many times. The read is 3 residues too short to cover the CDR3 end, so that end is filled in from the germline J gene. This sequence joins TRBV7-6 and TRBJ2-1; 7 bases line up with TRBD2. Trimming removed 1 base from V and 4 bases from J; junction bases left unmatched: 10. In germline, CDR1 is SGHVS, CDR2 FNYEAQ. This CDR3 has 17 amino acids. The part of the CDR3 DNA that was read is TGTGCCAGCAGCTTAGTTGTGGGAGGGGTTGGGTACAATGAG. Its protein is CASSLVVGGVGYNE. The whole CDR3 region reads CASSLVVGGVGYNEQFF.

The sample holds many counts of this clone. Coverage ceases 3 residues before the CDR3 finishes, and the germline J gene fills in the end. The rearrangement uses TRBV20-1 and TRBJ1-5; TRBD1 might be the D (5 bases). The CDR3 sequence is 14 residues long. The germline V gene encodes CDR1 DFQATT and CDR2 SNEGSKA (reference sequence). Trimming pared 0 bases from V and 2 bases from J, leaving 8 bases between. The CDR3 protein is CSARDRRGNQPQHF. The CDR3 DNA, read in part, is TGCAGTGCTAGAGATCGCAGGGGCAATCAGCCC.

This clone was seen ten or more times. Read data end 3 residues before the CDR3 end; the end is taken from the germline J gene. The rearrangement uses TRBV4-2 and TRBJ2-3; 15 nucleotides line up with TRBD2. V lost 1 base to trimming and J lost 3 bases; unmatched junction nucleotides: 5. The CDR3 consists of 18 residues. Germline CDR1 LGHNA, CDR2 YNFKEQ. The sequenced CDR3 bases are TGTGCCAGCAGCCAAGGGACTAGCGGGGGGGTAACGACAGATACG. Its protein is CASSQGTSGGVTTDT. The full CDR3 is CASSQGTSGGVTTDTQYF.

This clone came up many times. The CDR3 goes on 3 residues after the read ends, and that part is filled in from the germline J gene. V usage is TRBV2 and J usage is TRBJ2-1, with 7 bases aligning to TRBD2. Germline V gene data show CDR1 as SNHLY and CDR2 as FYNNEI. The CDR3 has 13 residues. V shed 5 bases, J shed 6 bases, and the junction held 4 bases outside the gene matches. The CDR3 protein is CASSSGEVNEQFF. CDR3 bases read: TGTGCCAGCAGTAGCGGGGAGGTCAATGAG. Full variable domain (outside the CDR3, taken from reference TRBV2 and TRBJ2-1): EPEVTQTPSHQVTQMGQEVILRCVPISNHLYFYWYRQILGQKVEFLVSFYNNEISEKSEIFDDQFSVERPDGSNFTLKIRSTKLEDSAMYFCASSSGEVNEQFFGPGTRLTVL.

This clone has ten or more counts. Sequencing ends 3 residues short of the CDR3 end; the germline J gene provides the rest. The chain combines TRBV11-2 with TRBJ2-5, with TRBD2 matching over 7 bases. Trimming cost V 1 base and J 7 bases; bases outside gene matches: 3. Germline V lookup: CDR1 SGHAT, CDR2 FQNNGV. The CDR3 sequence is 13 residues long. The CDR3 protein is CASSLGTRGTQYF. The covered CDR3 bases are TGTGCCAGCAGCTTAGGGACTAGAGGGACC.

This clone was seen repeatedly, ten times or more. The DNA ends 3 residues before the CDR3 does, and the rest of the CDR3 is filled in from the germline J gene. In the same sample, other DNA sequences code for this CDR3. This rearrangement joins TRBV20-1 to TRBJ2-3; 11 bases align to TRBD2. Germline V CDR1 and CDR2: DFQATT, SNEGSKA (reference sequence). The ends lost 3 bases at V and 2 bases at J; junction bases unmatched: 10. This CDR3 comprises 17 residues. The CDR3 bases that were read are TGCAGTGCTAGCGGTCAACTAGCGGGAGTCGTCACAGATACG. It encodes CSASGQLAGVVTDT. The CDR3 in its entirety is CSASGQLAGVVTDTQYF.

Many counts were recorded for this clone. Read sequence stops 3 residues before the CDR3 end, and the germline J gene provides the missing end. This chain uses TRBV7-6 with TRBJ2-2; TRBD2 aligns across 10 bases. V shed 5 bases, J shed 6 bases, and the junction held 15 bases outside the gene matches. Germline assignment: CDR1 SGHVS and CDR2 FNYEAQ. There are 18 residues in the CDR3. The DNA read from the CDR3 is TGTGCCAGCAGCCGTGACACCCGACTAGCGGGTACCCCCGGGGAG. It is translated as CASSRDTRLAGTPGE. The whole CDR3 protein reads CASSRDTRLAGTPGELFF.

This clone was counted ten times or more. The CDR3 goes on 3 residues after the read ends, and that part is filled in from the germline J gene. The chain carries TRBV29-1 and TRBJ2-2, with TRBD2 matching 10 bases. Unmatched junction bases numbered 6, after V lost 6 bases and J lost 2 bases. The CDR3 is 15 residues long. Germline V gene sequence: CDR1 SQVTM, CDR2 ANQGSEA. The CDR3 bases that were read are TGCAGCGTGCGAACTAGCGGGGTTAACACCGGGGAG. Its protein product is CSVRTSGVNTGE. The full CDR3 is CSVRTSGVNTGELFF.

This clone has a count of ten or more. The observed sequence ends 3 residues before the CDR3 terminus, with the missing tail filled in from the germline J gene. The rearrangement links TRBV5-6 to TRBJ1-2; no firm D call. CDR1 is SGHDT and CDR2 is YYEEEE in the germline V gene. V lost 2 bases and J lost 5, with 16 bases in between. CDR3 size: 15 residues. The covered CDR3 bases are TGTGCCAGCAGCTTACAAGGGTTCGCTGATTATGGC. Encoded protein: CASSLQGFADYG. The whole CDR3 protein reads CASSLQGFADYGYTF. Looking up the rest from reference TRBV5-6 and TRBJ1-2 gives the full variable domain: DAGVTQSPTHLIKTRGQQVTLRCSPKSGHDTVSWYQQALGQGPQFIFQYYEEEERQRGNFPDRFSGHQFPNYSSELNVNALLLGDSALYLCASSLQGFADYGYTFGSGTRLTVV.

This clone has a count of ten or more. The missing CDR3 end, 3 residues past where the read stops, is filled in from the germline J gene. The chain has TRBV9 and TRBJ2-1; D is possibly TRBD2 (7 bases). CDR3 length equals 15 residues. Germline CDR1 reads SGDLS; CDR2 reads YYNGEE. Trimming left V 0 bases short and J 3 bases short, with 10 bases between. The CDR3 DNA, read in part, is TGTGCCAGCAGCGTAGAAGGGGGGGTCTACAATGAG. As protein: CASSVEGGVYNE. The CDR3, in full, reads CASSVEGGVYNEQFF.

This clone was detected many times. With the read ending 3 residues before the CDR3 end, the germline J gene is used to fill in that end. The V and J genes are TRBV6-2 or TRBV6-3 and TRBJ1-2; no firm D call. V was clipped by 6 bases and J by 0 bases, with 11 bases between them. The CDR3 runs 14 residues. Germline loops: CDR1 MNHEY, CDR2 SVGEGT. The CDR3 is CASSNSGSNYGYTF. The DNA read from the CDR3 is TGTGCCAGCAGCAACTCCGGGTCTAACTATGGC.

The table lists this clone with many counts. CDR3 loop: CASSIQGHLINGYTF. The CDR3 DNA, read in part, is TGTGCCAGTAGTATACAGGGCCATCTGATCAATGGC. The chain is built from TRBV19 and TRBJ1-2; perhaps TRBD1 as D (5 bases). The read ends 3 residues before the CDR3 terminus; that terminus is restored from the germline J gene. With 2 bases removed from V and 6 bases from J, the gap between germline ends came to 16 bases. This CDR3 comprises 15 residues. The germline V gene has CDR1 LNHDA and CDR2 SQIVND (reference sequence).

This clone was counted ten times or more. The read falls 3 residues short of the CDR3 end, and the missing part is taken from the germline J gene. J is TRBJ2-1 and V is TRBV5-6, with D uncertain. The V gene lost 2 bases and the J gene lost 0 bases, with 6 bases spanning the gap. CDR1 is SGHDT, CDR2 YYEEEE, per germline. This CDR3 is 14 amino acids long. CDR3 DNA, as far as it was read: TGTGCCAGCAGCTTTCTAGACTCCTACAATGAG. Translation gives CASSFLDSYNE. The CDR3 in full is CASSFLDSYNEQFF.

This clone was seen at least ten times. CDR3 loop: CASSFGDSRTDTQYF. The part of the CDR3 DNA that was read is TGCGCCAGCAGCTTCGGAGACAGCCGCACAGATACG. The chain couples TRBV5-1 to TRBJ2-3, with D perhaps TRBD1 (5 bases). The DNA ends 3 residues before the CDR3 does, and the rest of the CDR3 is filled in from the germline J gene. V lost 2 bases and J 1 base, leaving 11 bases between the germline ends. This CDR3 comprises 15 residues. Looked up from germline, CDR1 is SGHRS and CDR2 is YFSETQ.

This clone was counted ten times or more. Coverage ceases 3 residues before the CDR3 finishes, and the germline J gene fills in the end. The chain recombines TRBV6-1 with TRBJ1-1; 11 nucleotides line up with TRBD1. CDR3 length: 15 amino acids. CDR1 MNHNS and CDR2 SASEGT come from the germline V gene. The J segment lost 4 bases and the V segment lost 0 bases, leaving 1 base of the junction unmatched. The sequenced CDR3 bases are TGTGCCAGCAGTGAAGCGGGGACAGGGGGCACTGAA. Translation gives CASSEAGTGGTE. The CDR3 reads in full as CASSEAGTGGTEAFF.

This clone has ten or more counts. From the germline J gene comes the end of the CDR3, since the read stops 3 residues before it. The rearrangement uses TRBV30 and TRBJ1-2, with a weak D call TRBD1 (6 bases). CDR3 length: 11 residues. Germline V gene sequence: CDR1 GTSNPN, CDR2 SVGIG (reference sequence). This CDR3 is CAWGNRVGYTF. CDR3 bases read: TGTGCCTGGGGAAACAGGGTCGGC.

There are many counts of this clone. The read halts 3 residues ahead of the CDR3 end, with the missing end drawn from the germline J gene. The chain couples TRBV11-2 to TRBJ2-1; 8 bases are shared with TRBD1. J lost 7 bases, V lost 1 base, and 6 bases had no gene match. The germline gives CDR1 SGHAT, CDR2 FQNNGV. The CDR3 is 15 residues long. The CDR3 DNA, read in part, is TGTGCCAGCAGCTTAGTTAGACAGGGGAGTAATGAG. It specifies CASSLVRQGSNE. The whole CDR3 protein is CASSLVRQGSNEQFF.

For this clone: The CDR3 end falls 3 residues outside the read, so it is completed with the germline J gene. The J gene is TRBJ2-7, the V gene TRBV19; D might be TRBD1 (5 bases). The length of the CDR3 is 14 residues. The V end was cut by 3 bases, the J end by 5 bases, with 14 bases between. Germline lookup yields CDR1 LNHDA and CDR2 SQIVND (reference sequence). The sequenced part of the CDR3 DNA is TGTGCCAGTAGTATGAGTCAGGGTCCCAACGAG. It is translated as CASSMSQGPNE. The whole CDR3 protein reads CASSMSQGPNEQYF. The full variable domain, with the rest looked up from reference TRBV19 and TRBJ2-7, is DGGITQSPKYLFRKEGQNVTLSCEQNLNHDAMYWYRQDPGQGLRLIYYSQIVNDFQKGDIAEGYSVSREKKESFPLTVTSAQKNPTAFYLCASSMSQGPNEQYFGPGTRLTVT.

This clone was observed at least ten times. The DNA read from the CDR3 is TGTGCCAGTAGTATCCGTTTGACCGGGACTAGCGGTGGTCACAATGAG. It yields the protein CASSIRLTGTSGGHNE. The whole CDR3 is CASSIRLTGTSGGHNEQFF. The rearrangement joins TRBV19 to TRBJ2-1; 11 bases fit TRBD2. Read data end 3 residues before the CDR3 end; the end is taken from the germline J gene. CDR3 size: 19 residues. J was trimmed by 5 bases and V by 3 bases; bases with no gene match: 15. Germline V gene lookup returns CDR1 LNHDA and CDR2 SQIVND (reference sequence).

This clone was seen repeatedly, ten times or more. From the germline J gene comes the end of the CDR3, since the read stops 3 residues before it. The chain carries TRBV6-1 and TRBJ1-6; D ambiguous. Trimming cost V 1 base and J 4 bases, with 8 bases left between them. Per germline, CDR1 MNHNS and CDR2 SASEGT. The CDR3 loop spans 15 amino acids. Partial CDR3 DNA: TGTGCCAGCAGTGAAGAGGTAGCTTATAATTCACCC. Its protein product is CASSEEVAYNSP. The entire CDR3 sequence reads CASSEEVAYNSPLHF.

This clone was counted many times. CDR3: CASSQLASTYEQYF. The sequenced part of the CDR3 DNA is TGTGCCAGCAGTCAACTAGCTTCTACCTACGAG. This sequence joins TRBV2 and TRBJ2-7; tentative D call: TRBD2 (6 bases). Read sequence stops 3 residues before the CDR3 end, and the germline J gene provides the missing end. Trimming pared 5 bases from V and 2 bases from J, leaving 13 bases between. The CDR3 is 14 residues long. The germline gives CDR1 SNHLY, CDR2 FYNNEI.

This clone was seen many times. The read falls 3 residues short of the CDR3 end, and the missing part is taken from the germline J gene. The chain recombines TRBV5-1 with TRBJ2-3; a weak D match, TRBD1 (5 bases). The germline V and J ends were trimmed by 0 bases and 2 bases, with 10 bases remaining between them. Germline assignment: CDR1 SGHRS and CDR2 YFSETQ. This CDR3 region has 15 residues. CDR3 sequence reads: CASSLDRPHTDTQYF. The sequenced part of the CDR3 DNA is TGCGCCAGCAGCTTGGACAGGCCCCACACAGATACG.

The sample holds many counts of this clone. The read finishes 3 residues shy of the CDR3 end, and the germline J gene is used to complete it. V is TRBV5-1 and J is TRBJ2-2, with D possibly TRBD2 on 5 matching bases. This CDR3 spans 15 amino acids. Germline V gene sequence: CDR1 SGHRS, CDR2 YFSETQ. V was cut by 4 bases and J by 0 bases, with 10 bases left in between. Partial CDR3 DNA: TGCGCCAGCAGCCAGGACTTTTCGAACACCGGGGAG. Amino acid sequence: CASSQDFSNTGE. The CDR3 in its entirety is CASSQDFSNTGELFF.

The sample holds many counts of this clone. The read is 3 residues too short to cover the CDR3 end, so that end is filled in from the germline J gene. The rearrangement joins TRBV20-1 to TRBJ2-5; D remains unclear. Trimming left V 1 base short and J 1 base short, with 10 bases between. The CDR3 sequence is 14 residues long. The germline V gene encodes CDR1 DFQATT and CDR2 SNEGSKA (reference sequence). The CDR3 here is CSARVRDSQETQYF. The DNA read from the CDR3 is TGCAGTGCTAGAGTGCGCGACTCCCAAGAGACC.

This clone occurred many times. The read gets to within 3 residues of the CDR3 end, and the germline J gene fills in the rest. This chain links TRBV6-1 with TRBJ2-3, with 7 nucleotides matching TRBD2. The CDR3 has 16 amino acids. The germline gives CDR1 MNHNS, CDR2 SASEGT. J lost 6 bases, V lost 2 bases, and 11 bases had no gene match. The sequenced part of the CDR3 DNA is TGTGCCAGCAGTGAAACGGGCGGGAGAGCCCGGGATACG. Its translation is CASSETGGRARDT. The CDR3 reads in full as CASSETGGRARDTQYF.

This clone was seen at least ten times. The read halts 3 residues ahead of the CDR3 end, with the missing end drawn from the germline J gene. The chain carries TRBV5-4 and TRBJ2-7; D call uncertain. There are 11 residues in the CDR3. Germline V lookup: CDR1 SGHNT, CDR2 YYREEE (reference sequence). Trimming removed 2 bases at V and 3 bases at J, with 3 bases between. The DNA read from the CDR3 is TGTGCCAGCAGCTTAGGCTACGAG. This translates into CASSLGYE. The entire CDR3 sequence reads CASSLGYEQYF.

This clone was detected ten times or more. Read data end 3 residues before the CDR3 end; the end is taken from the germline J gene. The chain joins TRBV20-1 to TRBJ1-2, with 9 bases lining up with TRBD1. Germline V lookup: CDR1 DFQATT, CDR2 SNEGSKA (reference sequence). The CDR3 has 14 amino acids. Trimming removed 6 bases from V and 3 bases from J; junction bases left unmatched: 8. The CDR3 sequence: CSARTGVWDYGYTF. The sequenced part of the CDR3 DNA is TGCAGTGCAAGGACAGGGGTGTGGGACTATGGC.

This clone was detected ten times or more. Read data end 3 residues before the CDR3 end; the end is taken from the germline J gene. This sequence joins TRBV7-7 and TRBJ2-5, with D tentatively TRBD2 (5 bases). Germline CDR1 SSHAT, CDR2 FNYEAQ (reference sequence). The CDR3 consists of 13 residues. V gave up 5 bases and J gave up 2 bases, with 9 bases separating them. The CDR3 sequence is CASSPAGQETQYF. CDR3 bases read: TGTGCCAGCAGCCCCGCGGGTCAAGAGACC.

Comment on this clone: The read terminates 3 residues before the CDR3 end, so the remaining end is supplied by the germline J gene. The V gene is TRBV7-9, the J gene TRBJ1-6; unclear D gene. Germline CDR1 and CDR2: SEHNR and FQNEAQ (reference sequence). The CDR3 sequence is 14 residues long. V lost 1 base to trimming and J lost 7 bases, with 8 bases between them. CDR3 sequence: CASSLGQNNSPLHF. CDR3 DNA, as far as it was read: TGTGCCAGCAGCTTAGGGCAGAACAATTCACCC. Combining the CDR3 with reference TRBV7-9 and TRBJ1-6 gives the whole variable domain DTGVSQNPRHKITKRGQNVTFRCDPISEHNRLYWYRQTLGQGPEFLTYFQNEAQLEKSRLLSDRFSAERPKGSFSTLEIQRTEQGDSAMYLCASSLGQNNSPLHFGNGTRLTVT.